The rows below give T cell receptor beta chains drawn from one sample of a study of T cells after yellow fever vaccination. TCRdb analysed the 5' RACE reads with MiXCR anew, one entry per CDR3 protein. The sample gives about 320,000 distinct CDR3 sequences, roughly 4.3% of which show up once; around 19% is in the top ten. The sequences come from PBMCs, collected 15 days after the yellow fever booster vaccination. The receptor source for this set is a man younger than 30 who received the YFV17D yellow fever vaccine. Each CDR3 is given with its conserved first and last residue. A D gene is named only where the DNA matches it firmly. Part of the rows lack a size; the others show once, few, many or a class for expanded clones.

cdr3_length	clone_size	v_call	j_call	d_call	cdr3_aa	cdr3_nt
17	few	TRBV28	TRBJ1-5	TRBD1	CASSPRPGQGVNQPQHF	TGTGCCAGCAGTCCTAGACCGGGACAGGGGGTGAACCAGCCCCAGCATTTT
14	many	TRBV27	TRBJ2-6	NA	CASRPGSGANVLTF	TGTGCCAGCAGACCAGGGTCTGGGGCCAACGTCCTGACTTTC
15	many	TRBV7-9	TRBJ2-3	NA	CASSLLPGSTDTQYF	TGTGCCAGCAGCTTATTGCCTGGGAGCACAGATACGCAGTATTTT
13	many	TRBV20-1	TRBJ2-5	NA	CSARVSSLETQYF	TGCAGTGCTAGAGTTAGTAGCTTGGAGACCCAGTACTTC
14	NA	TRBV5-1	TRBJ2-2	NA	CASNPTGDTGELFF	TGCGCCAGCAACCCAACGGGGGACACCGGGGAGCTGTTTTTT
13	few	TRBV18	TRBJ2-7	NA	CASSPDLSYEQYF	TGTGCCAGCTCACCAGATCTATCCTACGAGCAGTACTTC
17	few	TRBV5-6	TRBJ1-5	NA	CASSFRSVTLPDQPQHF	TGTGCCAGCAGCTTTCGGTCAGTGACACTTCCAGATCAGCCCCAGCATTTT
20	few	TRBV4-1	TRBJ1-6	TRBD1	CASSLGQASLSLTSNSPLHF	TGCGCCAGCAGCCTGGGACAGGCTAGTTTGTCGCTCACTAGTAATTCACCCCTCCACTTT
14	few	TRBV18	TRBJ1-6	NA	CASSPGLDNSPLHF	TGTGCCAGCTCACCTGGACTGGATAATTCACCCCTCCACTTT
15	NA	TRBV3-1	TRBJ2-5	NA	CASSQPTVGKETQYF	TGTGCCAGCAGCCAGCCAACAGTGGGCAAAGAGACCCAGTACTTC
15	many	TRBV5-1	TRBJ1-1	NA	CASSRWESMNTEAFF	TGCGCCAGCAGCCGGTGGGAAAGCATGAACACTGAAGCTTTCTTT
15	few	TRBV19	TRBJ2-1	TRBD2	CASSIRRTSVGEQFF	TGTGCCAGTAGTATTAGAAGGACTAGCGTAGGTGAGCAGTTCTTC
12	NA	TRBV30	TRBJ1-2	NA	CAWSVTGWGYTF	TGTGCCTGGAGTGTAACGGGTTGGGGCTACACCTTC
15	NA	TRBV11-2	TRBJ2-5	TRBD1	CASSFLTGAEETQYF	TGTGCCAGCAGCTTTCTCACAGGGGCGGAAGAGACCCAGTACTTC
16	many	TRBV6-6	TRBJ1-5	NA	CASSQPGRSPYQPQHF	TGTGCCAGCAGCCAACCGGGACGCTCCCCCTATCAGCCCCAGCATTTT
18	NA	TRBV3-1	TRBJ2-7	NA	CASSQDPWDLGGNVEQYF	TGTGCCAGCAGCCAAGACCCCTGGGATCTCGGAGGCAATGTCGAGCAGTACTTC
13	few	TRBV5-6	TRBJ2-7	NA	CASSFWSSYEQYF	TGTGCCAGCAGCTTCTGGAGCTCCTACGAGCAGTACTTC
14	few	TRBV6-6	TRBJ2-1	NA	CASSYSRKNNEQFF	TGTGCCAGCAGTTACTCCCGAAAAAACAATGAGCAGTTCTTC
13	NA	TRBV20-1	TRBJ1-5	NA	CSASSGKNQPQHF	TGCAGTGCTAGCTCAGGGAAGAATCAGCCCCAGCATTTT
15	few	TRBV5-1	TRBJ2-3	TRBD1	CASLRTGWSTDTQYF	TGCGCCAGCCTTAGGACAGGATGGAGCACAGATACGCAGTATTTT
13	NA	TRBV28	TRBJ2-2	NA	CASSLQQAGELFF	TGTGCCAGCAGTTTGCAGCAGGCCGGGGAGCTGTTTTTT
14	many	TRBV5-1	TRBJ2-1	TRBD2	CASSSSSGVVEQFF	TGCGCCAGCAGCTCTTCTAGCGGGGTGGTTGAGCAGTTCTTC
17	few	TRBV12-3/TRBV12-4	TRBJ2-5	TRBD2	CASSLRKTSGYQETQYF	TGTGCCAGCAGCCTCCGCAAGACTAGCGGCTATCAAGAGACCCAGTACTTC
14	NA	TRBV3-1	TRBJ2-3	NA	CASGGGRRTDTQYF	TGTGCCAGTGGAGGAGGGCGGCGCACAGATACGCAGTATTTT
15	many	TRBV5-1	TRBJ2-1	TRBD1	CASTVPGQGQGEQFF	TGCGCCAGCACCGTCCCGGGACAGGGACAGGGTGAGCAGTTCTTC
16	NA	TRBV6-4	TRBJ2-5	TRBD1	CASSDERDREGETQYF	TGTGCCAGCAGTGACGAAAGGGACAGGGAGGGAGAGACCCAGTACTTC
16	NA	TRBV6-6	TRBJ1-1	NA	CASSSSGNNMNTEAFF	TGTGCCAGCAGTTCTTCAGGGAATAACATGAACACTGAAGCTTTCTTT
16	many	TRBV5-1	TRBJ1-4	NA	CASSLVGGATNEKLFF	TGCGCCAGCAGCTTGGTAGGCGGGGCAACTAATGAAAAACTGTTTTTT
14	NA	TRBV4-3	TRBJ2-5	TRBD1	CASSQGTGEETQYF	TGCGCCAGCAGCCAGGGGACAGGGGAAGAGACCCAGTACTTC
13	many	TRBV12-3/TRBV12-4	TRBJ1-6	NA	CASSPGVYSPLHF	TGTGCCAGCAGTCCAGGGGTATACTCACCCCTCCACTTT
12	many	TRBV15	TRBJ2-3	NA	CATSRDPGTQYF	TGTGCCACCAGCAGAGATCCTGGTACGCAGTATTTT
16	few	TRBV5-1	TRBJ1-5	NA	CASSPGREDSNQPQHF	TGCGCCAGCAGCCCCGGGAGGGAAGATAGCAATCAGCCCCAGCATTTT
15	NA	TRBV14	TRBJ2-7	NA	CASSQRRGSSYEQYF	TGTGCCAGCAGCCAACGCCGTGGGAGCTCCTACGAGCAGTACTTC
18	NA	TRBV9	TRBJ2-5	TRBD2	CASSVASGGSFRRETQYF	TGTGCCAGCAGCGTAGCCAGCGGGGGGTCGTTTCGACGAGAGACCCAGTACTTC
15	NA	TRBV7-2	TRBJ1-5	NA	CASSLARGSNQPQHF	TGTGCCAGCAGCTTAGCTAGAGGAAGCAATCAGCCCCAGCATTTT
14	few	TRBV12-3/TRBV12-4	TRBJ1-2	TRBD1	CASSRPGQLYGYTF	TGTGCCAGCAGCCGACCGGGACAGCTATATGGCTACACCTTC
17	few	TRBV6-5	TRBJ2-1	TRBD2	CASSPTSGGQSNNEQFF	TGTGCCAGCAGTCCGACTAGCGGGGGCCAATCCAACAATGAGCAGTTCTTC
16	few	TRBV9	TRBJ2-5	TRBD2	CASSARLAGTGETQYF	TGTGCCAGCAGCGCCCGACTAGCGGGGACAGGGGAGACCCAGTACTTC
17	many	TRBV7-3	TRBJ2-7	TRBD2	CASSFPRGTRDYYEQYF	TGTGCCAGCAGCTTCCCGCGGGGGACTAGGGACTACTACGAGCAGTACTTC
14	many	TRBV12-3/TRBV12-4	TRBJ1-2	NA	CASSLIPRVYGYTF	TGTGCCAGCAGTTTAATCCCCAGGGTATATGGCTACACCTTC
14	many	TRBV5-1	TRBJ1-1	TRBD1	CASSQDRAGTEAFF	TGCGCCAGCAGCCAGGACAGGGCGGGCACTGAAGCTTTCTTT
15	many	TRBV10-2	TRBJ2-3	NA	CASRRTPISTDTQYF	TGCGCCAGCAGGAGGACCCCTATCAGCACAGATACGCAGTATTTT
14	few	TRBV12-3/TRBV12-4	TRBJ1-1	NA	CASSFGGLGTEAFF	TGTGCCAGCAGTTTCGGGGGTTTGGGCACTGAAGCTTTCTTT
13	many	TRBV7-9	TRBJ1-2	NA	CASRWGIGGGYTF	TGTGCCAGCAGGTGGGGGATCGGTGGTGGCTACACCTTC
14	NA	TRBV7-2	TRBJ1-2	NA	CASSPEQGWGGYTF	TGTGCCAGCAGCCCCGAACAGGGTTGGGGTGGCTACACCTTC
18	few	TRBV4-3	TRBJ1-6	NA	CASSHADGRTKYNSPLHF	TGCGCCAGCAGCCACGCTGATGGGAGGACAAAGTATAATTCACCCCTCCACTTT